This T cell receptor beta chain was captured by sequencing in a study of blood T cell repertoires in COVID-19. Generated by immunoSEQ multiplex PCR, the TCRdb table keeps only in-frame clones and is missing some. The data contain tens of thousands of clones, roughly 81% of them singletons. Germline CDR1 is MGHRA and CDR2 is YSYEKL. Trimming at V came to 4 bases and at J to 7 bases, leaving 11 bases not matched to a gene. This CDR3 comprises 17 residues. This TCR came from a man between 60 and 70 years old with COVID-19, enrolled during active disease. V is TRBV4-1 and J is TRBJ2-2; the match to TRBD2 covers 11 bases. Material: peripheral blood. This CDR3 reads CASSPGIAGGPGGELFF. CDR3 nucleotide sequence: TGCGCCAGCAGCCCGGGGATAGCGGGAGGGCCGGGCGGGGAGCTGTTTTTT.